Below are 15 T cell receptor beta chains sequenced from a single sample in a study of T cells in Graves' hyperthyroidism and ophthalmopathy (dated by TCRdb to the late 2010s). Preparation of the library involved multiplex PCR. The instrument given in TCRdb is Illumina HiSeq 2000. The TCR beta CDR3 regions were amplified from RNA transcripts. For the first round of RT-PCR on the TCR CDR3, the HTBI primer set was used together with the Qiagen OneStep RT-PCR kit. In-frame beta chains were kept once TCRdb had trimmed the public reads at Q25 with fastp and called clones with MiXCR. Rows with one shared CDR3 protein collapse into an entry with the most common genes and DNA. This sample gives approximately 400,000 distinct CDR3 sequences in total; about 25% of them show up just once. The top ten clones comprise more than 60% of the sample. Source material: blood. Every receptor here comes from a man aged 50-59 years with Graves' hyperthyroidism.

This clonotype was picked up many times. This sequence joins TRBV3-1 and TRBJ1-2; the D is unclear. The CDR3 is 14 amino acids. Trimming took off 1 base at V and 4 bases at J, with 10 bases between the two ends. Germline CDR1 and CDR2: LGHDT and YNNKEL (reference sequence). CDR3 protein: CASSQGLSGYGYTF. The DNA of the CDR3 is TGTGCCAGCAGCCAAGGCCTAAGCGGCTATGGCTACACCTTC. Supplemented by reference TRBV3-1 and TRBJ1-2, the full variable domain reads DTAVSQTPKYLVTQMGNDKSIKCEQNLGHDTMYWYKQDSKKFLKIMFSYNNKELIINETVPNRFSPKSPDKAHLNLHINSLELGDSAVYFCASSQGLSGYGYTFGSGTRLTVV.

This clonotype was seen a few times. V usage is TRBV24-1 and J usage is TRBJ1-2, with TRBD1 matching over 8 bases. Germline V gene lookup returns CDR1 KGHDR and CDR2 SFDVKD. This CDR3 is 15 amino acids long. J gave up 6 bases and V 4 bases, and 9 bases lay outside the gene matches. This CDR3 reads CATSDPLDRANGYTF. CDR3 nucleotides: TGTGCCACCAGTGACCCCCTGGACAGGGCCAATGGCTACACCTTC.

This rearrangement joins TRBV24-1 to TRBJ1-5; D gene uncertain. Trimming shortened V by 4 bases and J by 2 bases, and 5 bases separated the two germline ends. The CDR3 contains 13 residues. The germline CDR1 and CDR2 sequences are KGHDR and SFDVKD. The CDR3, as DNA: TGTGCCACCAGTGACGGGGGCAATCAGCCCCAGCATTTT. Translation: CATSDGGNQPQHF.

In its sample, this clonotype was seen many times. The CDR3 sequence is CASSELAGGNNEQFF. In DNA form, the CDR3 reads TGTGCCAGCAGTGAACTAGCGGGAGGAAACAATGAGCAGTTCTTC. The V gene is TRBV28, the J gene TRBJ2-1; 12 positions agree with TRBD2. The germline V gene has CDR1 MDHEN and CDR2 SYDVKM. This CDR3 spans 15 amino acids. Trimming took 5 bases from V and 5 from J; bases not matched to a gene: 4.

This chain uses TRBV7-3 with TRBJ2-3; D is possibly TRBD2 (6 bases). This CDR3 is 14 amino acids long. Trimming cost V 4 bases and J 2 bases, with 10 bases left between them. CDR1 SGHTA and CDR2 FQGTGA come from the germline V gene. The CDR3 region has the DNA TGTGCCAGCAGCTGGTCGGGGGACACAGATACGCAGTATTTT. Translated: CASSWSGDTDTQYF.

In its sample, this clonotype was seen a few times. The chain employs TRBV27 and TRBJ2-7; TRBD2 agrees at 9 bases. J gave up 1 base and V 7 bases, and 8 bases lay outside the gene matches. CDR3 length: 15 amino acids. CDR1 is MNHEY and CDR2 is SMNVEV in the germline V gene (reference sequence). The CDR3 bases are TGTGCCAGCACACCAAGCGGACTAGCGTCCTACGAGCAGTACTTC. It encodes CASTPSGLASYEQYF.

A remark on this clonotype: One end of the junction fails to match germline, which may point to a read error. The J gene is TRBJ2-2, the V gene TRBV12-5, with D perhaps matching TRBD2 (5 bases). Germline CDR1 reads LGHNT; CDR2 reads FRNRAP. The CDR3 covers 12 residues. In DNA, the CDR3 is TGTGCTAGTGGTGCTCCGACCGGGAAGCTGTTTTTT. It yields the protein CASGAPTGKLFF.

The rearrangement uses TRBV3-1 and TRBJ2-5; 14 bases are shared with TRBD2. V lost 0 bases and J lost 4; bases outside the gene matches: 10. Germline-derived CDR1 and CDR2 are LGHDT and YNNKEL (reference sequence). CDR3 length: 19 residues. The CDR3 sequence is CASSQDWTTSGRAGETQYF. As DNA, the CDR3 is TGTGCCAGCAGCCAAGATTGGACGACTAGCGGGAGGGCCGGAGAGACCCAGTACTTC.

The CDR3, as DNA: TGTGCCATCAGTGCAGGGTTGGACTATGGCTACACCTTC. It specifies CAISAGLDYGYTF. V usage is TRBV10-3 and J usage is TRBJ1-2; possibly TRBD1 for D (5 bases). The CDR3 length is 13 residues. With 4 bases removed from V and 3 bases from J, the gap between germline ends came to 9 bases. In germline, CDR1 is ENHRY, CDR2 SYGVKD.

The J gene is TRBJ2-7, the V gene TRBV11-3; D call uncertain. Trimming pared 0 bases from V and 0 bases from J, leaving 9 bases between. The CDR3 length is 15 residues. The V gene's germline CDR1 is SGHNT and CDR2 YENEEA. The CDR3 DNA follows: TGTGCCAGCAGCTTAGAGGGCCAGGCCTCCTACGAGCAGTACTTC. This sequence encodes CASSLEGQASYEQYF.

This clonotype was detected many times. V usage is TRBV6-1 and J usage is TRBJ2-7; D not resolved. V lost 3 bases and J lost 6, with 18 bases in between. Germline loops: CDR1 MNHNS, CDR2 SASEGT. The CDR3 has 15 residues. CDR3: CASSDFGTASSEQYF. Here the CDR3 DNA reads TGTGCCAGCAGTGATTTCGGAACGGCTTCCAGCGAGCAGTACTTC.

This clonotype was picked up a small number of times. V usage is TRBV20-1 and J usage is TRBJ2-7; 7 positions agree with TRBD2. The V segment lost 5 bases and the J segment 0 bases; nucleotides outside the gene matches: 10. This CDR3 region has 15 residues. CDR1 is DFQATT and CDR2 is SNEGSKA in the germline V gene (reference sequence). In nucleotides, the CDR3 is TGCAGTGCTTCTCATCTAGCGGACATCTCCTACGAGCAGTACTTC. This gives the protein CSASHLADISYEQYF.

This clonotype has a count of ten or more. The DNA of the CDR3 is TGCGCCAGCAGCCCGGGACAGGGGAGTTACAATGAGCAGTTCTTC. It codes for CASSPGQGSYNEQFF. This chain joins TRBV5-1 and TRBJ2-1, with TRBD1 identical over 10 bases. This CDR3 spans 15 amino acids. V was pared by 4 bases and J by 4 bases, with 5 bases of the junction left unmatched. Germline CDR1 SGHRS, CDR2 YFSETQ.

In this sample, this clonotype turned up many times. The chain joins TRBV2 to TRBJ2-1, with D perhaps TRBD1 or TRBD2 (5 bases each). The CDR3 length is 14 residues. The germline V gene encodes CDR1 SNHLY and CDR2 FYNNEI. V was pared by 3 bases and J by 6 bases, with 12 bases between. CDR3 sequence reads: CASSEGTLGNEQFF. The CDR3 DNA follows: TGTGCCAGCAGTGAGGGGACCCTAGGCAATGAGCAGTTCTTC.

This clonotype was seen a handful of times. The V gene is TRBV10-3, the J gene TRBJ2-1, with D tentatively TRBD2 (6 bases). V lost 4 bases and J lost 2, with 9 bases in between. This CDR3 comprises 14 residues. The germline V gene has CDR1 ENHRY and CDR2 SYGVKD. The CDR3 region is CAISAREAYNEQFF. The CDR3 DNA follows: TGTGCCATCAGTGCCAGGGAGGCCTACAATGAGCAGTTCTTC.